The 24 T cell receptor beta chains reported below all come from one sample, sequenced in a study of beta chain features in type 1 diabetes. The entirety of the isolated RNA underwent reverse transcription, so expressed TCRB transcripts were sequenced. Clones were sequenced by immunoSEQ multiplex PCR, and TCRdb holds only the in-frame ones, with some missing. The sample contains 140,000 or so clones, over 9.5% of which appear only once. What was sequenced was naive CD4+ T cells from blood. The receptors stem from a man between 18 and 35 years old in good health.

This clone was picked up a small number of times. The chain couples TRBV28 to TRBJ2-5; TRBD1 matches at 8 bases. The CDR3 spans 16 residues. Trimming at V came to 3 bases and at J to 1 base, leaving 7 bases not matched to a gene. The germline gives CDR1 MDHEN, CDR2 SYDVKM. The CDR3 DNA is TGTGCCAGCAGTTTTGACAGGGGCGCATTCCAAGAGACCCAGTACTTC. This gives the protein CASSFDRGAFQETQYF.

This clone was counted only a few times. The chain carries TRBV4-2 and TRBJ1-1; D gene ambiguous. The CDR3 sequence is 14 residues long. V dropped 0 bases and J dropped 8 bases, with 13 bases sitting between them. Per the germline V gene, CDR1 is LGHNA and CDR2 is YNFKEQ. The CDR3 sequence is CASSQESSPREAFF. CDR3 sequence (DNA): TGTGCCAGCAGCCAAGAGAGCTCACCGAGGGAAGCTTTCTTT.

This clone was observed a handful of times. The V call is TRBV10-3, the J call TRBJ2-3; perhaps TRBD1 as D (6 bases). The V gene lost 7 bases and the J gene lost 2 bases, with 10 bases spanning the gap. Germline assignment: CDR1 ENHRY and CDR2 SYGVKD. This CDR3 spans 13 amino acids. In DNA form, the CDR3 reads TGTGCCATCACAGGGGACATCACAGATACGCAGTATTTT. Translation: CAITGDITDTQYF.

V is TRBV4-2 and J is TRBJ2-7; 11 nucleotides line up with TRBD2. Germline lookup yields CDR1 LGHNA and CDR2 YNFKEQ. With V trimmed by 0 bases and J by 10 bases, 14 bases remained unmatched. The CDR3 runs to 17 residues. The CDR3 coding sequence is TGTGCCAGCAGCCAAGATGTTAGGAGTAGGACTAGCGGGTCCCAGTACTTC. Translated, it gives CASSQDVRSRTSGSQYF.

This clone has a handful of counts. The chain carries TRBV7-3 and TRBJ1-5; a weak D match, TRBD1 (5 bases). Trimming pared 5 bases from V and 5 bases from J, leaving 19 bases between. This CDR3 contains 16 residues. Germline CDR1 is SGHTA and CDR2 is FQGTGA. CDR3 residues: CASSKGRGGTDQPQHF. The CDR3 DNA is TGTGCCAGCAGCAAAGGTAGGGGAGGGACCGATCAGCCCCAGCATTTT.

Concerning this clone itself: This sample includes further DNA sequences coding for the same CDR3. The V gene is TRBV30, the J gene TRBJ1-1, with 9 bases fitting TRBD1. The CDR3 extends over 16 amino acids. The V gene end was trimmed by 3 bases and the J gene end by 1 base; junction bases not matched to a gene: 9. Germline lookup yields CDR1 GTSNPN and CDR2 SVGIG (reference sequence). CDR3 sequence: CAWSVPRGQGNTEAFF. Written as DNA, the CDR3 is TGTGCCTGGAGCGTACCGAGGGGACAGGGGAACACTGAAGCTTTCTTT.

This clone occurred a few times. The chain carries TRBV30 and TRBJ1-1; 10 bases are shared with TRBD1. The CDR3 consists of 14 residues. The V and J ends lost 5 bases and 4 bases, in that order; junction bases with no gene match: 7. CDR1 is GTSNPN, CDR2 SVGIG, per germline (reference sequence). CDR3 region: CAWGTGAISTEAFF. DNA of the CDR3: TGTGCCTGGGGGACAGGGGCGATTTCCACTGAAGCTTTCTTT.

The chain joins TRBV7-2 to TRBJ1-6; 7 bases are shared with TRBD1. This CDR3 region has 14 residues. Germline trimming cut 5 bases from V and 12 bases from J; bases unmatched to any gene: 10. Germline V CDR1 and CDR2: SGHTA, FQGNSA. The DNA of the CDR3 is TGTGCCAGCAGCCCGGGACAGCCAGAAAAACCCCTCCACTTT. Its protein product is CASSPGQPEKPLHF.

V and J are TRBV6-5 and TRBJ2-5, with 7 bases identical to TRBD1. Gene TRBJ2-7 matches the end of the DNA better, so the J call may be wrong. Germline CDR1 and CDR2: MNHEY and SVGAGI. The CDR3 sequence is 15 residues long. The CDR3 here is CASSYVGTVSYEQYF. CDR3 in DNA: TGTGCCAGCAGTTACGTCGGGACAGTATCCTACGAGCAGTACTTC.

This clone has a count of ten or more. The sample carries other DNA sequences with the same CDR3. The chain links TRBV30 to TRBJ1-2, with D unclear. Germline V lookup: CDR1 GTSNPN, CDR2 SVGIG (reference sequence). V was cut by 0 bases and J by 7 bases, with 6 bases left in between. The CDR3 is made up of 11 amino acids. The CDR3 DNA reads TGTGCCTGGAGTGTACTACGTGGCTACACCTTC. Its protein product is CAWSVLRGYTF.

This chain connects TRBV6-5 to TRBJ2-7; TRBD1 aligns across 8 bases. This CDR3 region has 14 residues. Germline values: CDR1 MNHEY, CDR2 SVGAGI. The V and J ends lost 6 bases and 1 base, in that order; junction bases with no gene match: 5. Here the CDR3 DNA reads TGTGCCAGCAGCCGAACAGGGGGGTCCTACGAGCAGTACTTC. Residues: CASSRTGGSYEQYF.

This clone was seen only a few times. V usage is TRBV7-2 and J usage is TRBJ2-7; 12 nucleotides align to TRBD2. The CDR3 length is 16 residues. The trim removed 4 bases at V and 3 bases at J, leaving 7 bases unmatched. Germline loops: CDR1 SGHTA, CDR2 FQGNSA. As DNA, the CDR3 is TGTGCCAGCAGCTCGCGACTAGCGGGGGCTTACTACGAGCAGTACTTC. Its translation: CASSSRLAGAYYEQYF. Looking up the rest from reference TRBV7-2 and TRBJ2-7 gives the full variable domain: GAGVSQSPSNKVTEKGKDVELRCDPISGHTALYWYRQSLGQGLEFLIYFQGNSAPDKSGLPSDRFSAERTGGSVSTLTIQRTQQEDSAVYLCASSSRLAGAYYEQYFGPGTRLTVT.

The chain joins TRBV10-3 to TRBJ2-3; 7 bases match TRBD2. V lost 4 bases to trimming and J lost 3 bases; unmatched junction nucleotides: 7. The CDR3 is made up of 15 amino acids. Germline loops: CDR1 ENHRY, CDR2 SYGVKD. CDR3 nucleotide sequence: TGTGCCATCAGTGGGATTGGGACTAATACAGATACGCAGTATTTT. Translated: CAISGIGTNTDTQYF.

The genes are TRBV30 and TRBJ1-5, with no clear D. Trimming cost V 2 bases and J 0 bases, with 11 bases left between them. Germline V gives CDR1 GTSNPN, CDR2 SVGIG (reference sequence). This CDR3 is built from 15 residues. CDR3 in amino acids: CAWSSGGDSNQPQHF. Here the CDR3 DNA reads TGTGCCTGGAGTTCAGGAGGAGATAGCAATCAGCCCCAGCATTTT. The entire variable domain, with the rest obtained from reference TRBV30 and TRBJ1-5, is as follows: SQTIHQWPATLVQPVGSPLSLECTVEGTSNPNLYWYRQAAGRGLQLLFYSVGIGQISSEVPQNLSASRPQDRQFILSSKKLLLSDSGFYLCAWSSGGDSNQPQHFGDGTRLSIL.

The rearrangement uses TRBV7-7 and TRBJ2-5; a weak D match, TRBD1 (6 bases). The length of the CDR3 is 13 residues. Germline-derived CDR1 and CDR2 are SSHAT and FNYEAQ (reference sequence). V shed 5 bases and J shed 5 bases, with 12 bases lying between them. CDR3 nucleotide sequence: TGTGCCAGCAGCAATGACAGGAGGGAGACCCAGTACTTC. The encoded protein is CASSNDRRETQYF.

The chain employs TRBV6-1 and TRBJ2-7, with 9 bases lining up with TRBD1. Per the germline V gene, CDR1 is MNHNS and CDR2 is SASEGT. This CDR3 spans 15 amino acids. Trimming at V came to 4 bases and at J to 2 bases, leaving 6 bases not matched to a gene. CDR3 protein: CASSGLGQGTYEQYF. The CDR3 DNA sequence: TGTGCCAGCAGTGGATTGGGACAGGGTACCTACGAGCAGTACTTC.

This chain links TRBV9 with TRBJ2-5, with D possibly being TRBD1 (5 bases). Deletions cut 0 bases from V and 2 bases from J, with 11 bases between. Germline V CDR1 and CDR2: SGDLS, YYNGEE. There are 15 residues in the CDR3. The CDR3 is CASSVGTGVQETQYF. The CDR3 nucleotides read TGTGCCAGCAGCGTAGGTACAGGAGTGCAAGAGACCCAGTACTTC. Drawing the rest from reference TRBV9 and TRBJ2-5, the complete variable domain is DSGVTQTPKHLITATGQRVTLRCSPRSGDLSVYWYQQSLDQGLQFLIQYYNGEERAKGNILERFSAQQFPDLHSELNLSSLELGDSALYFCASSVGTGVQETQYFGPGTRLLVL.

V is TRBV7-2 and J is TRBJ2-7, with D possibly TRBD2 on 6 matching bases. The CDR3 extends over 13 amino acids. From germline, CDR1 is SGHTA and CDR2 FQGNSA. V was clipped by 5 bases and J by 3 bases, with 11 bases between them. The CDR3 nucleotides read TGTGCCAGCAGCCCCCCCGGGGGCTACGAGCAGTACTTC. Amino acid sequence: CASSPPGGYEQYF.

The CDR3 DNA is TGTGCCAGCCTCACAGGGGGGGGCTATGGCTACACCTTC. This translates into CASLTGGGYGYTF. This chain uses TRBV28 with TRBJ1-2, with 8 bases that match TRBD1. The CDR3 has 13 amino acids. Germline V CDR1 and CDR2: MDHEN, SYDVKM. Trimming at V came to 8 bases and at J to 4 bases, leaving 6 bases not matched to a gene.

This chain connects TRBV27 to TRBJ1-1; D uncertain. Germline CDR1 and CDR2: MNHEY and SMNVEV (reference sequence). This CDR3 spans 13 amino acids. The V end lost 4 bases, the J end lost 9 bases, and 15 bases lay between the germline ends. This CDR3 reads CASSSFWEDQAFF. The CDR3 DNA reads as TGTGCCAGCAGTTCGTTCTGGGAGGACCAAGCTTTCTTT.

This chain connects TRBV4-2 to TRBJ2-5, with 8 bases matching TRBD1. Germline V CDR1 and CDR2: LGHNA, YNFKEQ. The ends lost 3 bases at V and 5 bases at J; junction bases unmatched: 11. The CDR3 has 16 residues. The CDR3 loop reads CASSQDNDRGWETQYF. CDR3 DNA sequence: TGTGCCAGCAGCCAGGATAACGACAGGGGCTGGGAGACCCAGTACTTC.

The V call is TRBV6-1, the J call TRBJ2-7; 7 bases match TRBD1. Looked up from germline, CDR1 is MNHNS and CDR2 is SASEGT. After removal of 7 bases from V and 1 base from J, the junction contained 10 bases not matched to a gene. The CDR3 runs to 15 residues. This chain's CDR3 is CASTSTTGKSYEQYF. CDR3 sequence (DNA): TGTGCCAGCACCTCAACGACAGGGAAGTCCTACGAGCAGTACTTC.

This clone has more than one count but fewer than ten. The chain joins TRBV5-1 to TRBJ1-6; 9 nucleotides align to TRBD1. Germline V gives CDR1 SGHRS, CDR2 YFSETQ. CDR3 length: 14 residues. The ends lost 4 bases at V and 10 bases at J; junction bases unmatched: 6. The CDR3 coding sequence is TGCGCCAGCAGCGGGACAGGGCCCAGGTCACCCCTCCACTTT. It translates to CASSGTGPRSPLHF. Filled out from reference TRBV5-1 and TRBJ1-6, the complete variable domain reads KAGVTQTPRYLIKTRGQQVTLSCSPISGHRSVSWYQQTPGQGLQFLFEYFSETQRNKGNFPGRFSGRQFSNSRSEMNVSTLELGDSALYLCASSGTGPRSPLHFGNGTRLTVT.

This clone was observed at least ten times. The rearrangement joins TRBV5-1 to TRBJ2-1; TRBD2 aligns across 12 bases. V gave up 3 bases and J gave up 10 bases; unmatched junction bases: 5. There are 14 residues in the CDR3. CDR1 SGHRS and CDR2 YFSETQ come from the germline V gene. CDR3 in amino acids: CASSSGLAGMEQFF. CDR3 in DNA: TGCGCCAGCAGCTCTGGACTAGCGGGGATGGAGCAGTTCTTC. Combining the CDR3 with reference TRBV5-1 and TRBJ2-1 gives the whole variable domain KAGVTQTPRYLIKTRGQQVTLSCSPISGHRSVSWYQQTPGQGLQFLFEYFSETQRNKGNFPGRFSGRQFSNSRSEMNVSTLELGDSALYLCASSSGLAGMEQFFGPGTRLTVL.